Listed below are T cell receptor beta chains from one sample, sequenced in a study of T cell changes during pregnancy in multiple sclerosis. The repertoire was sequenced with immunoSEQ multiplex PCR; TCRdb's copy has only in-frame clones and lacks some. The sample carries about 40,000 clones, 93% recorded once. Material: CD4+ T cells from peripheral blood mononuclear cells, obtained in the first trimester of pregnancy. All receptors come from a female donor with multiple sclerosis, enrolled in a pregnancy study. The CDR3 runs from the conserved cysteine through the conserved F or W. The order of the fields is V gene, D gene, clone size, J gene, CDR3 DNA, CDR3 protein. A D gene is named only where the DNA matches it firmly. The size of a clone is reported for some rows only, either as once, few or many, or as a class for expanded clones.

>TRBV2|.|.|TRBJ2-3
TGTGCCAGCAGTGAAGTCCCTCTTGGCACGCAGTATTTT
CASSEVPLGTQYF
>TRBV30|TRBD1|few|TRBJ1-1
TGTGCCTGGATAAGACAGGGGAACACTGAAGCTTTCTTT
CAWIRQGNTEAFF
>TRBV30|TRBD1|.|TRBJ1-2
TGTGCCTGCAGGGGGCTCTTGAACTATGGCTACACCTTC
CACRGLLNYGYTF
>TRBV5-5|.|.|TRBJ2-1
TGTGCCAGCAGCTTGGGACTAGGAGGAACGAATGAGCAGTTCTTC
CASSLGLGGTNEQFF
>TRBV27|.|.|TRBJ2-1
TGTGCCAGCAGTTTAATCCTTGCCGGAGGCCTTAAGGAGCAGTTCTTC
CASSLILAGGLKEQFF
>TRBV10-3|TRBD1|few|TRBJ1-5
TGTGCCATCAGTGAACGGCAGGGGGCTCAGCCCCAGCATTTT
CAISERQGAQPQHF
>TRBV7-3|TRBD1|.|TRBJ2-6
TGTGCCAGCAGCCCCGGGACAGGGTCCGGGGCCAACGTCCTGACTTTC
CASSPGTGSGANVLTF
>TRBV7-2|.|few|TRBJ2-7
TGTGCCAGCAGCTTAGTCGTACTACCATCCTACGAGCAGTACTTC
CASSLVVLPSYEQYF
>TRBV9|.|.|TRBJ1-5
TGTGCCAGCAGCGTAGGTATCTACAGCCAGCCCCAGCATTTT
CASSVGIYSQPQHF
>TRBV7-6|.|.|TRBJ2-2
TGTGCCAGCAGCTTACAGGCCAACACCGGGGAGCTGTTTTTT
CASSLQANTGELFF
>TRBV2|.|.|TRBJ1-1
TGTGCCAGCTCCGGACAGTTGGGTACCACTGAAGCTTTCTTT
CASSGQLGTTEAFF
>TRBV10-1|.|.|TRBJ1-1
TGCGCCAGCAGGTCCAACAGGGACACTGAAGCTTTCTTT
CASRSNRDTEAFF
>TRBV28|.|.|TRBJ2-3
TGTGCCAGCCCGGACAGTGTCACAGATACGCAGTATTTT
CASPDSVTDTQYF
>TRBV15|TRBD1|.|TRBJ2-5
TGTGCCACCAGCACAGGCAGCCGGGACAGGGGACAGACCCAGTACTTC
CATSTGSRDRGQTQYF
>TRBV2|TRBD1|.|TRBJ1-5
TGTGCCAGCATGGGGACAGGGCAGCCCCAGCATTTT
CASMGTGQPQHF
>TRBV12-5|.|.|TRBJ1-1
TGTGCTAGTGGTTTGGTACGTCTAGGGAGGAGGAACACTGAAGCTTTCTTT
CASGLVRLGRRNTEAFF
>TRBV5-1|TRBD2|.|TRBJ2-3
TGCGCCAGCAGCTTGGTGATTCTAGCGGGAACTAGCACAGATACGCAGTATTTT
CASSLVILAGTSTDTQYF
>TRBV2|.|few|TRBJ1-5
TGTGCCAGCAGTGAGGGGCCAGATCAGCCCCAGCATTTT
CASSEGPDQPQHF
>TRBV4-2|TRBD2|.|TRBJ2-2
TGTGCCAGCAGCCATTCAGAACTAGCGGGGGGCGGGGACACCGGGGAGCTGTTTTTT
CASSHSELAGGGDTGELFF
>TRBV19|TRBD2|.|TRBJ2-5
TGTGCCAGTAATAGCGGGGATCGAGAGACCCAGTACTTC
CASNSGDRETQYF
>TRBV7-9|TRBD2|.|TRBJ2-3
TGTGCCAGCAGCTTAGGACTAGCGGGGGGTCTCACAGATACGCAGTATTTT
CASSLGLAGGLTDTQYF
>TRBV4-3|.|.|TRBJ1-5
TGCGCCAGCAGCCAATTCCCGGGGAGCAATCAGCCCCAGCATTTT
CASSQFPGSNQPQHF
>TRBV7-8|.|.|TRBJ1-3
TGTGCCAGCAGCCAAGCCCCATGGCCCACAGGGTCCCCAGGTGGAAACACCATATATTTT
CASSQAPWPTGSPGGNTIYF
>TRBV27|TRBD2|.|TRBJ2-2
TGTGCCAGCGCATTCAACAGGAGGGGTTTCCTAGCGGGAGGTGATACCGGGGAGCTGTTTTTT
CASAFNRRGFLAGGDTGELFF
>TRBV19|.|.|TRBJ2-7
TGTGCCAGTAGTATAGTTCGGGGTCACGAGCAGTACTTC
CASSIVRGHEQYF
>TRBV2|TRBD1|.|TRBJ1-5
TGTGCCAGCAGTGAAGGCAGGGGGTATCAGCCCCAGCATTTT
CASSEGRGYQPQHF
>TRBV9|.|.|TRBJ2-5
TGTGCCAGCAGCCCACCCCTCGGGGGAGAGACCCAGTACTTC
CASSPPLGGETQYF
>TRBV7-2|.|.|TRBJ2-3
TGTGCCAGCAGCTTACCCCCGGATACGCAGTATTTT
CASSLPPDTQYF
>TRBV29-1|.|.|TRBJ2-7
TGCAGCGTCAGGGACGGGAGCTCCTACGAGCAGTACTTC
CSVRDGSSYEQYF
>TRBV7-8|TRBD1|.|TRBJ1-2
TGTGCCAGCAGCTTAGAAGGGCAGGGGGACCGTGGCTACACCTTC
CASSLEGQGDRGYTF
>TRBV11-2|TRBD1|.|TRBJ2-7
TGTGCCAGCAGGCGACCGGGACAGCCCCTACGTGAGCAGTACTTC
CASRRPGQPLREQYF
>TRBV28|TRBD1|.|TRBJ1-2
TGTGCCAGCAGCTGGTTCGACAGGGTCTCTAATGGCTACACCTTC
CASSWFDRVSNGYTF
>TRBV30|TRBD1|.|TRBJ1-3
TGTGCCTGGAGTGCCAGGGGGCTGGGGGGAAACACCATATATTTT
CAWSARGLGGNTIYF
>TRBV29-1|TRBD1|.|TRBJ2-1
TGCAGCGTCTCCACCCGGGACAGGGGCTACAATGAGCAGTTCTTC
CSVSTRDRGYNEQFF
>TRBV7-2|.|.|TRBJ1-3
TGTGCCAGCAGCAGGACAGTCTCTGGAAACACCATATATTTT
CASSRTVSGNTIYF
>TRBV7-2|.|.|TRBJ1-5
TGTGCCAGCAGCCTGACAGGTAACAATCAGCCCCAGCATTTT
CASSLTGNNQPQHF
>TRBV29-1|TRBD2|.|TRBJ2-1
TGCAGCGCTCAAGGGCTAGCGGGAGTAAGTGAGCAGTTCTTC
CSAQGLAGVSEQFF
>TRBV2|.|.|TRBJ1-2
TGTGCCAGCAGTAACAACAAGAACTATGGCTACACCTTC
CASSNNKNYGYTF
>TRBV6-1|.|.|TRBJ1-5
TGTGCCAGCAGCCTAGATTTAGGCAATCAGCCCCAGCATTTT
CASSLDLGNQPQHF
>TRBV7-9|.|.|TRBJ2-2
TGTGCCAGCAGCCGCCAGTTAACCACCGGGGAGCTGTTTTTT
CASSRQLTTGELFF
>TRBV5-4|TRBD2|.|TRBJ2-2
TGTGCCAGCAGCTTGGAACTAGCGATCTCCGGGGAGCTGTTTTTT
CASSLELAISGELFF